Shown below are 17 T cell receptor beta chains from a single sample sequenced in a study of identical twins (dated by TCRdb to 2016 to 2018). The library was generated by 5' RACE. This sample was sequenced with an Illumina HiSeq 2000. The public reads were reanalyzed by TCRdb: fastp trimming at Q25, MiXCR alignment, in-frame beta chains only. CDR3 protein sequences are deduplicated, and each keeps its most common genes and DNA. This sample comprises roughly 1.6 million distinct CDR3 sequences, less than 35% of them detected only once. Around 0.25% of the sample lies in the top ten. The material sequenced was cord blood. These receptors originate from a newborn girl in good health.

This clonotype turned up a few times. J is TRBJ2-7 and V is TRBV12-3 or TRBV12-4, with TRBD1 matching over 9 bases. This CDR3 comprises 15 residues. The V and J ends lost 6 bases and 3 bases, in that order; junction bases with no gene match: 9. The CDR3 DNA follows: TGTGCCAGCAGCCGTTCCGGGACAGGGAACTACGAGCAGTACTTC. Translation: CASSRSGTGNYEQYF.

CDR3 residues: CASSYPGGHQPQHF. The CDR3 coding sequence is TGTGCCAGCAGTTACCCAGGGGGACATCAGCCCCAGCATTTT. V is TRBV6-6 and J is TRBJ1-5; TRBD1 aligns across 7 bases. The CDR3 consists of 14 residues. In germline, CDR1 is MNHNY, CDR2 SVGAGI (reference sequence). V dropped 2 bases and J dropped 5; count of bases not matched to a gene: 3.

This clonotype has just a few counts. J is TRBJ1-2 and V is TRBV12-3 or TRBV12-4, with D possibly matching TRBD1 (6 bases). The CDR3 totals 13 residues. V lost 7 bases and J 6 bases, leaving 15 bases between the germline ends. The CDR3 protein is CASTAWGADGYTF. The CDR3 coding sequence is TGTGCCAGCACTGCGTGGGGGGCGGATGGCTACACCTTC.

This clonotype was detected only a few times. The chain combines TRBV20-1 with TRBJ2-4, with D perhaps TRBD1 (6 bases). Germline V CDR1 and CDR2: DFQATT, SNEGSKA (reference sequence). Trimming took off 7 bases at V and 2 bases at J, with 12 bases between the two ends. This CDR3 contains 13 residues. CDR3 sequence (DNA): TGCAGTGTCCCACAGGGTTCCAAAAACATTCAGTACTTC. Translated, it gives CSVPQGSKNIQYF.

This chain joins TRBV4-1 and TRBJ2-3; 7 bases line up with TRBD1. The germline V gene encodes CDR1 MGHRA and CDR2 YSYEKL. V gave up 3 bases and J gave up 5 bases; unmatched junction bases: 5. CDR3 length: 14 residues. CDR3 sequence: CASSQIQGVDTQYF. CDR3 DNA: TGCGCCAGCAGCCAGATCCAGGGGGTAGATACGCAGTATTTT.

Concerning this clonotype: This may be a read error: a much more frequent sequence differs by one nucleotide. The V call is TRBV10-3, the J call TRBJ2-7, with D perhaps TRBD2 (5 bases). V was trimmed by 4 bases and J by 3 bases, leaving 7 bases between them. Germline loops: CDR1 ENHRY, CDR2 SYGVKD. The CDR3 runs 12 residues. The CDR3 nucleotides are TGTGCCATCAGTGGACGGGGCTACGAGCAGTACTTC. Translating gives CAISGRGYEQYF.

In this sample, this clonotype turned up a few times. J is TRBJ2-3 and V is TRBV12-3 or TRBV12-4, with D possibly TRBD2 on 5 matching bases. This CDR3 is 16 amino acids long. The V and J ends lost 1 base and 4 bases respectively, with 15 bases between them. CDR3 sequence (DNA): TGTGCCAGCAGTTTAGGCCGGACTTCCTGGGCAGATACGCAGTATTTT. Protein product: CASSLGRTSWADTQYF.

CDR3: CSATNRDRTYEQYF. The CDR3 DNA sequence: TGCAGTGCAACCAACAGGGATCGTACCTACGAGCAGTACTTC. The genes are TRBV20-1 and TRBJ2-7, with D perhaps TRBD1 (6 bases). Germline V CDR1 and CDR2: DFQATT, SNEGSKA (reference sequence). The CDR3 extends over 14 amino acids. Trimming took off 6 bases at V and 2 bases at J, with 17 bases between the two ends.

This clonotype has a handful of counts. J is TRBJ1-3 and V is TRBV9; D not resolved. This CDR3 has 12 amino acids. Trimming took off 4 bases at V and 4 bases at J, with 6 bases between the two ends. Germline-derived CDR1 and CDR2 are SGDLS and YYNGEE. DNA for the CDR3: TGTGCCAGCAGCCGACCCGGAAACACCATATATTTT. Translating gives CASSRPGNTIYF.

J is TRBJ1-2 and V is TRBV11-2; tentative D call: TRBD1 (5 bases). The CDR3 spans 15 residues. The germline V gene has CDR1 SGHAT and CDR2 FQNNGV. Deletions cut 3 bases from V and 2 bases from J, with 13 bases between. The CDR3 region has the DNA TGTGCCAGCAGCTTTAGTCGGGGACCCAACTATGGCTACACCTTC. Its protein is CASSFSRGPNYGYTF.

This chain uses TRBV12-3 or TRBV12-4 with TRBJ2-7; D unresolved. V lost 6 bases to trimming and J lost 2 bases, with 14 bases between them. This CDR3 is built from 14 residues. CDR3 bases: TGTGCCAGCAGCAGCCAGATCAGAGCCTACGAGCAGTACTTC. It is translated as CASSSQIRAYEQYF.

A few counts support this clonotype. V and J are TRBV7-2 and TRBJ1-3; no clear D. Germline assignment: CDR1 SGHTA and CDR2 FQGNSA. V was shortened by 0 bases and J by 4 bases, with 13 bases between the two germline ends. The CDR3 covers 16 residues. The CDR3 nucleotides read TGTGCCAGCAGCTTAGCAGGGAGAGTAAGGGGAAACACCATATATTTT. Protein: CASSLAGRVRGNTIYF.

V and J are TRBV14 and TRBJ1-1; unclear D gene. The CDR3 is made up of 12 amino acids. The V gene lost 4 bases and the J gene lost 3 bases, with 6 bases spanning the gap. From germline, CDR1 is SGHDN and CDR2 FVKESK. This CDR3 reads CASSRAYTEAFF. The CDR3 coding sequence is TGTGCCAGCAGCCGGGCATACACTGAAGCTTTCTTT.

The gene calls are TRBV3-1 and TRBJ2-3; 8 bases fit TRBD2. Germline CDR1 reads LGHDT; CDR2 reads YNNKEL (reference sequence). The CDR3 covers 16 residues. V dropped 1 base and J dropped 6; count of bases not matched to a gene: 9. CDR3 loop: CASSQATSATPDTQYF. CDR3 nucleotides: TGTGCCAGCAGCCAAGCGACTAGCGCGACCCCCGATACGCAGTATTTT.

This clonotype was detected a few times. This chain uses TRBV24-1 with TRBJ2-1, with 8 bases that match TRBD1. There are 16 residues in the CDR3. Trimming took 4 bases from V and 6 from J; bases not matched to a gene: 10. Germline V gene sequence: CDR1 KGHDR, CDR2 SFDVKD. The DNA for the CDR3 is TGTGCCACCAGTGACCCCGACAGGGGTGGAGGCAATGAGCAGTTCTTC. It is translated as CATSDPDRGGGNEQFF.

J is TRBJ1-1 and V is TRBV5-5; D not resolved. The germline CDR1 and CDR2 sequences are SGHKS and YYEKEE (reference sequence). The CDR3 length is 14 residues. The V and J ends lost 4 bases and 5 bases respectively, with 15 bases between them. CDR3 region: CASSPDGRVTEAFF. In nucleotides, the CDR3 is TGTGCCAGCAGCCCCGACGGTCGGGTGACTGAAGCTTTCTTT.

This clonotype was counted between two and nine times. CDR3 DNA sequence: TGCGCCAGCAGCACAGGACAGGCTTCGAACACTGAAGCTTTCTTT. Its protein is CASSTGQASNTEAFF. The J gene is TRBJ1-1, the V gene TRBV5-1, with 7 positions matching TRBD1. The germline V gene has CDR1 SGHRS and CDR2 YFSETQ. The ends lost 4 bases at V and 1 base at J; junction bases unmatched: 7. CDR3 size: 15 residues. Full variable domain (outside the CDR3, taken from reference TRBV5-1 and TRBJ1-1): KAGVTQTPRYLIKTRGQQVTLSCSPISGHRSVSWYQQTPGQGLQFLFEYFSETQRNKGNFPGRFSGRQFSNSRSEMNVSTLELGDSALYLCASSTGQASNTEAFFGQGTRLTVV.